This T cell receptor (beta chain) was identified in a study of vaccination effects on CD4 cells after COVID-19. General observations from the study: Only 1 of 255 vaccine-induced clones from healthy vaccinees cross-reacted with common cold coronaviruses.

Antigen-specific CD4+ T cells expanded by the ViraFEST assay with viral peptide pools were then sequenced. At the end of roughly ten days of culture, CD4+ T cells were isolated. Two doses of BNT162b2 or mRNA-1273 vaccine were administered to participants. The study found no prior SARS-CoV-2 infection in the vaccine recipients, who tested negative for nucleocapsid antibodies. Roughly 2.1 million PBMC per well were cultured with 10 IU/ml IL-2 and approximately 10 ug/ml peptides. The germline V gene encodes CDR1 MNHEY and CDR2 SVGAGI. The CDR3 has 15 residues. Losses at the gene ends were 5 bases for V and 0 bases for J; bases not matched to a gene: 2. As to this clone: What it recognizes is unknown.

Sequencing was performed with immunoSEQ multiplex PCR; in TCRdb, only in-frame clones are kept and a portion is missing. The sample includes 20,000 or so clones, about 72% seen only once; the top ten take more than 9%. The origin of this receptor is a human donor who received a COVID-19 vaccine. Source: CD4+ T cells from PBMCs cultured with HCoV-229E spike peptides, taken after COVID-19 vaccination. The genes are TRBV6-5 and TRBJ2-5; 11 bases agree with TRBD2. The CDR3 DNA is TGTGCCAGCAGTCGGACTAGCGGGTACCAAGAGACCCAGTACTTC. It translates to CASSRTSGYQETQYF.